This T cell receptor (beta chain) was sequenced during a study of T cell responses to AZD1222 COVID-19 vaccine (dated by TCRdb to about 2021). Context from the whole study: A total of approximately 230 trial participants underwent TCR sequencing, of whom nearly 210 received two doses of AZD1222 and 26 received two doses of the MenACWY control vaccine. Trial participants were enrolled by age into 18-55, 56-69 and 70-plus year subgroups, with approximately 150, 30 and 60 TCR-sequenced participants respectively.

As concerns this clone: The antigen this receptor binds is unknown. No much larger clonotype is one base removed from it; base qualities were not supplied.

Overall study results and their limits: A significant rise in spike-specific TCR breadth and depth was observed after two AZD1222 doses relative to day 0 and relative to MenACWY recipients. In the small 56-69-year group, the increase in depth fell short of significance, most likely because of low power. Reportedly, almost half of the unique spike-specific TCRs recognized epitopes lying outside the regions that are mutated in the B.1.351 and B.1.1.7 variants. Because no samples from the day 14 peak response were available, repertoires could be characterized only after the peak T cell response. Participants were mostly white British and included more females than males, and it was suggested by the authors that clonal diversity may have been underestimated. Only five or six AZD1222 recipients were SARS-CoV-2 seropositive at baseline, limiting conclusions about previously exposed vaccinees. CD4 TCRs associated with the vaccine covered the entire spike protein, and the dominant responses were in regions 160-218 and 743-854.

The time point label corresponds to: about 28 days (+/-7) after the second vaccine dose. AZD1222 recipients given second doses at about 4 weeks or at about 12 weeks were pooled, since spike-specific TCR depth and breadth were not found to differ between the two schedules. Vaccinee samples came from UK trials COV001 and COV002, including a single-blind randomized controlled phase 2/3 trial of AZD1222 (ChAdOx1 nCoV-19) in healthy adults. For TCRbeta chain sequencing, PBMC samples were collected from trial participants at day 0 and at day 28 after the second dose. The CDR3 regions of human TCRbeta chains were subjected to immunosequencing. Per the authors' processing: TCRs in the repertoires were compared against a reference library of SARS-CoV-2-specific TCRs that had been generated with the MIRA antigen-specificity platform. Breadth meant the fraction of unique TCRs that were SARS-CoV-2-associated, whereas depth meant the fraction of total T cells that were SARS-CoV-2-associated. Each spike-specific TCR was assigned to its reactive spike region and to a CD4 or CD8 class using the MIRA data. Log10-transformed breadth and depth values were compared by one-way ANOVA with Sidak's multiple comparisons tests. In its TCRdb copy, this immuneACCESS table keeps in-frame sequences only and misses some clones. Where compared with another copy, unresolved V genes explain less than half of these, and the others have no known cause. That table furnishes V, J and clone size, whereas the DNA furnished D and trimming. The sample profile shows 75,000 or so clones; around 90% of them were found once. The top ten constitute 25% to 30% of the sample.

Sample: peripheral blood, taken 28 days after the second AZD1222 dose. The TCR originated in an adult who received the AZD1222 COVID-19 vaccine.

The CDR3 corresponds to CASTPAYYGYTF. The DNA sequence follows: TGTGCCAGCACCCCCGCTTACTATGGCTACACCTTC. The chain was built from TRBV28 and TRBJ1-2; no D gene is confidently identified. Between the V and J ends, shortened by 7 bases and 3 bases respectively, the junction contains 9 bases. Sequences MDHEN (CDR1) and SYDVKM (CDR2) are obtained from the germline V gene. The CDR3, from cysteine to phenylalanine, totals 12 residues. Only CDR3 DNA remains: 36 bases, in frame from the first base.